One and the same sample provided the 4 T cell receptor beta chains below, sequenced in a study of early T cells in non-severe SARS-CoV-2 infection. Each CDR3 protein gets one entry after TCRdb re-called the 5' RACE reads with MiXCR. The table includes 52,000 or so distinct CDR3 sequences, under 15% detected once. Sequencing was performed on whole blood. These receptors were taken from an adult who was a healthcare worker with PCR-confirmed SARS-CoV-2 infection or an uninfected control (not recorded which).

CDR3 in amino acids: CASSSLNTNGELFF. The CDR3 DNA reads TGTGCCAGCAGTTCCCTTAACACTAACGGGGAGCTGTTTTTT. The V call is TRBV27, the J call TRBJ2-2; no firm D call. V was pared by 4 bases and J by 7 bases, with 13 bases between. From germline, CDR1 is MNHEY and CDR2 SMNVEV (reference sequence). The CDR3 loop spans 14 amino acids.

Only a few counts were recorded for this clonotype. The genes are TRBV27 and TRBJ2-7; 8 nucleotides align to TRBD2. CDR1 and CDR2 (germline): MNHEY, SMNVEV (reference sequence). The CDR3 length is 16 residues. With 8 bases clipped from V and 0 bases from J, the junction kept 12 bases outside the gene matches. The chain's CDR3 is CASGPFSGAPSYEQYF. The CDR3 bases are TGTGCCAGCGGACCGTTTAGCGGGGCCCCCTCCTACGAGCAGTACTTC.

This clonotype was counted between two and nine times. This chain uses TRBV7-6 with TRBJ2-7; maybe TRBD2 (6 bases). The germline gives CDR1 SGHVS, CDR2 FNYEAQ. V lost 2 bases to trimming and J lost 6 bases, with 20 bases between them. This CDR3 region has 16 residues. The DNA for the CDR3 is TGTGCCAGCAGCTTACGTTCGAGCGGGCCCTTCATCGAGCAGTACTTC. As protein: CASSLRSSGPFIEQYF.

This clonotype has only a few counts. V and J are TRBV11-2 and TRBJ2-7; unclear D gene. This CDR3 has 12 residues. Germline V gene data show CDR1 as SGHAT and CDR2 as FQNNGV. The V end lost 3 bases, the J end lost 3 bases, and 6 bases lay between the germline ends. In DNA, the CDR3 is TGTGCCAGCAGCTTCGAATTCTACGAGCAGTACTTC. It specifies CASSFEFYEQYF.